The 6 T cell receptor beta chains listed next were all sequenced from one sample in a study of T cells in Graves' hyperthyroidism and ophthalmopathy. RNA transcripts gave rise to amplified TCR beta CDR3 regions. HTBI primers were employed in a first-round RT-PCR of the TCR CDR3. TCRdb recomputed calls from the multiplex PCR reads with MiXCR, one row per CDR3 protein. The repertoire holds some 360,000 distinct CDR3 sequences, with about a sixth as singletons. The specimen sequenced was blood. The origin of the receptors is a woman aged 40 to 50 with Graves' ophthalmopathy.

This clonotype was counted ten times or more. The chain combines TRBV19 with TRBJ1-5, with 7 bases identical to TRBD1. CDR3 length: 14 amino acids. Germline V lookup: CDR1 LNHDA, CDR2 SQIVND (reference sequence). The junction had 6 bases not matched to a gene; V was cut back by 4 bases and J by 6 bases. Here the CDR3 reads CASSTRQGAQPQHF. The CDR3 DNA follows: TGTGCCAGTAGTACTCGACAGGGTGCTCAGCCCCAGCATTTT.

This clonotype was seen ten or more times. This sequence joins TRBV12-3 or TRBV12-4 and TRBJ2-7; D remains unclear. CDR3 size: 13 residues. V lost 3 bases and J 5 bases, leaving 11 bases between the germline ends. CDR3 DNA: TGTGCCAGCAGTTTCGAGAGGTCCCACGAGCAGTACTTC. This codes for CASSFERSHEQYF.

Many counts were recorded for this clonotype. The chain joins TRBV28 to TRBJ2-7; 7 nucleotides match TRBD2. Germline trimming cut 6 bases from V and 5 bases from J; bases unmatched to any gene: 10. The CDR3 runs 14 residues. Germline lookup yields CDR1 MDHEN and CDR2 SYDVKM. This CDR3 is CASSQNQGGDEQYF. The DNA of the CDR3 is TGTGCCAGCAGCCAGAACCAGGGAGGGGACGAGCAGTACTTC. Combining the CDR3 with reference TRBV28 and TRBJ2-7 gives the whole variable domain DVKVTQSSRYLVKRTGEKVFLECVQDMDHENMFWYRQDPGLGLRLIYFSYDVKMKEKGDIPEGYSVSREKKERFSLILESASTNQTSMYLCASSQNQGGDEQYFGPGTRLTVT.

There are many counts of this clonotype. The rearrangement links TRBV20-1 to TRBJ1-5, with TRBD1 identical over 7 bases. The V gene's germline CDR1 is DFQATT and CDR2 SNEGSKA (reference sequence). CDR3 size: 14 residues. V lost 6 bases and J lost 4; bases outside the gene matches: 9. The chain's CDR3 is CSAEGAGENQPQHF. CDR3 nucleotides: TGCAGTGCAGAGGGGGCAGGAGAAAATCAGCCCCAGCATTTT.

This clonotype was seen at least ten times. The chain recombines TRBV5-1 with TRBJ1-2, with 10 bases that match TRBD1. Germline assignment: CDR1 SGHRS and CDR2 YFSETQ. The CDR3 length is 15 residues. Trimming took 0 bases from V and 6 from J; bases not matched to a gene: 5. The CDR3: CASSLEGTGVDGYTF. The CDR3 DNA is TGCGCCAGCAGCTTGGAAGGGACAGGGGTTGATGGCTACACCTTC. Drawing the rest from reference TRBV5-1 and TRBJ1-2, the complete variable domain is KAGVTQTPRYLIKTRGQQVTLSCSPISGHRSVSWYQQTPGQGLQFLFEYFSETQRNKGNFPGRFSGRQFSNSRSEMNVSTLELGDSALYLCASSLEGTGVDGYTFGSGTRLTVV.

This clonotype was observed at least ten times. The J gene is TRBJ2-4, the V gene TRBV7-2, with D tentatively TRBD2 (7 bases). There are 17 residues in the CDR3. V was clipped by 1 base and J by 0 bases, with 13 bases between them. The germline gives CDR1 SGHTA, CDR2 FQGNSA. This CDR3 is CASSLGGGARAKNIQYF. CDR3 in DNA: TGTGCCAGCAGCTTAGGGGGGGGGGCTAGAGCCAAAAACATTCAGTACTTC.